This T cell receptor beta chain was identified in a study of human versus mouse CDR3 diversity and MHC coevolution. The V gene end was trimmed by 3 bases and the J gene end by 4 bases; junction bases not matched to a gene: 9. This CDR3 contains 16 residues. Germline V CDR1 and CDR2: SGHNT, YYREEE (reference sequence). Repertoires were generated with immunoSEQ multiplex PCR, while TCRdb's copy carries only in-frame clones and drops some. The sample carries 45,000 to 75,000 clones, 85% to 95% recorded once. Sequenced material: naive CD4+ T cells from blood. Regarding subset: CD45RO-negative CD62L-positive naive CD4 T cells. This TCR came from a person aged 55 to 70 in good health. The chain combines TRBV5-4 with TRBJ2-7, with 11 bases matching TRBD1. Here the CDR3 DNA reads TGTGCCAGCAGCTCTACTAGGACAGGGGGCGGTTACGAGCAGTACTTC. It translates to CASSSTRTGGGYEQYF. Full variable domain (remainder filled in from reference TRBV5-4 and TRBJ2-7): ETGVTQSPTHLIKTRGQQVTLRCSSQSGHNTVSWYQQALGQGPQFIFQYYREEENGRGNFPPRFSGLQFPNYSSELNVNALELDDSALYLCASSSTRTGGGYEQYFGPGTRLTVT.